Below, 18 T cell receptor beta chains from the same sample are listed, as sequenced in a study of blood T cell repertoires in COVID-19. TCRdb keeps only in-frame clones here, not all; method: immunoSEQ multiplex PCR. This table holds 200,000 or so clones, around 83% found once. Input material: peripheral blood. Receptors were obtained from a man aged 40-50 years who had recovered from COVID-19.

This clone was counted a single time. A junction end diverges from the germline sequence, so it may reflect a read error. V and J are TRBV7-9 and TRBJ2-1; the match to TRBD2 covers 11 bases. The CDR3 is 14 amino acids. Germline V gives CDR1 SEHNR, CDR2 FQNEAQ (reference sequence). CDR3 sequence reads: CASRLAGGRNEQFF. CDR3 in DNA: TGTGCCAGCAGATTAGCGGGAGGGCGGAATGAGCAGTTCTTC.

The V gene is TRBV25-1, the J gene TRBJ1-2, with 9 bases aligning to TRBD1. CDR1 MGHDK and CDR2 SYGVNS come from the germline V gene. V shed 5 bases, J shed 6 bases, and the junction held 13 bases outside the gene matches. This CDR3 is built from 16 residues. CDR3 sequence: CASSTSGTGLRNGYTF. The CDR3 DNA is TGTGCCAGCAGTACATCCGGGACAGGGCTGAGAAATGGCTACACCTTC.

This chain joins TRBV19 and TRBJ1-3, with 8 positions matching TRBD1. Germline V gives CDR1 LNHDA, CDR2 SQIVND (reference sequence). J was trimmed by 1 base and V by 5 bases; bases with no gene match: 10. CDR3 length equals 17 residues. CDR3 amino acids: CASSPPTGEVSGNTIYF. Here the CDR3 DNA reads TGTGCCAGTAGTCCGCCGACAGGGGAGGTTTCTGGAAACACCATATATTTT.

The sample holds one count of this clone. The chain links TRBV6-5 to TRBJ1-1, with D possibly TRBD1 on 5 matching bases. Germline values: CDR1 MNHEY, CDR2 SVGAGI. The germline V and J ends were trimmed by 5 bases and 1 base, with 14 bases remaining between them. The CDR3 covers 15 residues. The chain's CDR3 is CASSPLTATNTEAFF. Here the CDR3 DNA reads TGTGCCAGCAGTCCCTTGACAGCGACGAACACTGAAGCTTTCTTT.

The chain uses TRBV19 and TRBJ1-4, with 9 bases that match TRBD1. Germline-derived CDR1 and CDR2 are LNHDA and SQIVND (reference sequence). Trimming removed 5 bases from V and 8 bases from J; junction bases left unmatched: 3. The CDR3 has 13 amino acids. DNA of the CDR3: TGTGCCAGTAGTCGGGACAGGGCGGAAAAACTGTTTTTT. Its protein product is CASSRDRAEKLFF.

This clone was seen a single time. The chain recombines TRBV20-1 with TRBJ1-1, with TRBD1 matching over 8 bases. This CDR3 has 12 amino acids. After removal of 3 bases from V and 8 bases from J, the junction contained 5 bases not matched to a gene. Germline CDR1 reads DFQATT; CDR2 reads SNEGSKA (reference sequence). CDR3 amino acids: CSASWDRKEAFF. CDR3 bases: TGCAGTGCTAGTTGGGACAGGAAAGAAGCTTTCTTT.

The J gene is TRBJ1-2, the V gene TRBV19; maybe TRBD1 (5 bases). The CDR3 runs 16 residues. Germline V CDR1 and CDR2: LNHDA, SQIVND (reference sequence). V shed 3 bases and J shed 0 bases, with 14 bases lying between them. This chain's CDR3 is CASSIGVTATNYGYTF. Written as DNA, the CDR3 is TGTGCCAGTAGTATCGGTGTGACAGCTACTAACTATGGCTACACCTTC.

The V and J genes are TRBV20-1 and TRBJ1-2, with no clear D. This CDR3 contains 11 residues. From germline, CDR1 is DFQATT and CDR2 SNEGSKA (reference sequence). Trimming took 4 bases from V and 4 from J, leaving 7 bases between them. The CDR3 DNA follows: TGCAGTGCTATAGGACTCTATGGCTACACCTTC. Amino acids: CSAIGLYGYTF.

The chain carries TRBV5-1 and TRBJ1-1; 7 nucleotides agree with TRBD1. The germline CDR1 and CDR2 sequences are SGHRS and YFSETQ. This CDR3 contains 14 residues. V lost 2 bases and J lost 3; bases outside the gene matches: 4. The CDR3 DNA is TGCGCCAGCAGCTTTCGACAGGGAGACACTGAAGCTTTCTTT. Its protein product is CASSFRQGDTEAFF.

The genes are TRBV3-1 (or the pseudogene TRBV3-2) and TRBJ1-1; D remains unclear. Trimming took 1 base from V and 1 from J, leaving 10 bases between them. The CDR3 consists of 15 residues. Germline V gene sequence: CDR1 LGHDT, CDR2 YNNKEL (reference sequence). The CDR3: CASSQVSGRNTEAFF. DNA of the CDR3: TGTGCCAGCAGCCAAGTTTCAGGCCGGAACACTGAAGCTTTCTTT.

This clone was recorded a few times. The same CDR3 can be traced to other DNA sequences in this sample. The J gene is TRBJ2-1, the V gene TRBV2, with 9 bases identical to TRBD2. Per germline, CDR1 SNHLY and CDR2 FYNNEI. The V segment lost 6 bases and the J segment 0 bases; nucleotides outside the gene matches: 6. There are 16 residues in the CDR3. The CDR3 coding sequence is TGTGCCAGCAGAGGTAGCGGGGGCAGCTCCTACAATGAGCAGTTCTTC. Translating gives CASRGSGGSSYNEQFF.

This clone has more than one count but fewer than ten. The V and J genes are TRBV4-1 and TRBJ2-7; weak D call: TRBD1 (5 bases). Looked up from germline, CDR1 is MGHRA and CDR2 is YSYEKL. The V end was cut by 1 base, the J end by 7 bases, with 11 bases between. CDR3 length: 13 residues. The CDR3 bases are TGCGCCAGCAGCCAAGCCCTCGACAGAGAGCAGTACTTC. Its translation is CASSQALDREQYF.

This clone is a singleton in its sample. The V gene is TRBV7-2, the J gene TRBJ1-6, with D unresolved. Germline CDR1 reads SGHTA; CDR2 reads FQGNSA. Trimming pared 5 bases from V and 8 bases from J, leaving 10 bases between. This CDR3 is 13 amino acids long. CDR3 sequence: CASSPFIDSPLHF. The DNA of the CDR3 is TGTGCCAGCAGCCCATTTATAGATTCACCCCTCCACTTT.

The genes are TRBV20-1 and TRBJ2-1; a possible D gene is TRBD1 (5 bases). The CDR3 extends over 15 amino acids. Germline CDR1 reads DFQATT; CDR2 reads SNEGSKA (reference sequence). With 3 bases removed from V and 7 bases from J, the gap between germline ends came to 19 bases. CDR3 in DNA: TGCAGTGCTAGTGCAGGGTCTTGGCAATGGAATGAGCAGTTCTTC. Its protein product is CSASAGSWQWNEQFF.

The rearrangement links TRBV2 to TRBJ2-7; weak D call: TRBD1 (6 bases). There are 13 residues in the CDR3. The V gene lost 6 bases and the J gene lost 6 bases, with 15 bases spanning the gap. Germline V lookup: CDR1 SNHLY, CDR2 FYNNEI. The CDR3 reads CASRGNTGSEQYF. DNA for the CDR3: TGTGCCAGCAGGGGGAACACAGGGTCCGAGCAGTACTTC.

V is TRBV6-1 and J is TRBJ2-1; no definite D call. Germline lookup yields CDR1 MNHNS and CDR2 SASEGT. Trimming removed 1 base from V and 2 bases from J, with 12 bases in between. CDR3 length: 16 amino acids. In DNA form, the CDR3 reads TGTGCCAGCAGTGAAGGCGCCCTTTTCCCCTACAATGAGCAGTTCTTC. This gives the protein CASSEGALFPYNEQFF.

The chain combines TRBV27 with TRBJ1-2, with 7 nucleotides matching TRBD1. The length of the CDR3 is 14 residues. CDR1 MNHEY and CDR2 SMNVEV come from the germline V gene (reference sequence). With V trimmed by 4 bases and J by 4 bases, 6 bases remained unmatched. CDR3 region: CASSYLQGFYGYTF. CDR3 nucleotides: TGTGCCAGCAGTTATCTACAGGGGTTCTATGGCTACACCTTC.

This sequence joins TRBV5-6 and TRBJ1-2; the D is unclear. This CDR3 region has 13 residues. CDR1 is SGHDT and CDR2 is YYEEEE in the germline V gene. The V end lost 1 base, the J end lost 4 bases, and 8 bases lay between the germline ends. The CDR3 sequence: CASSLYLSYGYTF. For the CDR3, the DNA is TGTGCCAGCAGCTTGTATCTCTCCTATGGCTACACCTTC.